This T cell receptor (beta chain) was found in a study of blood T cell repertoires in COVID-19. Study information: Italy, Spain and the United States were the sources of the convalescent and acute COVID-19 samples.

Germline V gives CDR1 MNHNS, CDR2 SASEGT. Trimming took 3 bases from V and 6 from J, leaving 18 bases between them. The CDR3 spans 15 residues. Seattle-derived patients entered the study during active infection and were followed longitudinally. Profiling relied on immunoSEQ multiplex PCR, and the TCRdb table lists in-frame clones only, not all of them. This sample yields around 440,000 clones, of which about 91% are seen a single time; around an eighth belongs to the top ten. The clonotype comes from a woman between 45 and 65 years old with COVID-19, enrolled during active disease. The rearrangement links TRBV6-1 to TRBJ2-7; D might be TRBD1 (6 bases). The sample consisted of peripheral blood. The CDR3 protein is CASSERGTLRVEQYF. As DNA, the CDR3 is TGTGCCAGCAGTGAGAGGGGGACACTCAGGGTCGAGCAGTACTTC.